The 4 T cell receptor beta chains below all came from one sample that was sequenced in a study of blood T cells in healthy people across ages. With a J-beta primer mix and a sample-barcoded 5' primer, a second PCR ran about 7 to 12 cycles. TCRdb re-analysed the 5' RACE reads in MiXCR, keeping a single row per CDR3 protein. The table has around 650,000 distinct CDR3 sequences, less than 40% seen once; the top ten hold less than 20%. What was sequenced was blood. These receptors came from a woman aged 80 or over in good health.

The chain links TRBV30 to TRBJ2-3, with no clear D. This CDR3 is 12 amino acids long. Germline CDR1 GTSNPN, CDR2 SVGIG (reference sequence). The V gene lost 1 base and the J gene lost 7 bases, with 9 bases spanning the gap. CDR3 nucleotides: TGTGCCTGGAGTGCCCAGGTTAATACGCAGTATTTT. This sequence encodes CAWSAQVNTQYF.

The V call is TRBV6-2 or TRBV6-3, the J call TRBJ2-2; D call uncertain. V was pared by 2 bases and J by 14 bases, with 24 bases between. The germline V gene encodes CDR1 MNHEY and CDR2 SVGEGT. This CDR3 contains 16 residues. The CDR3 protein is CASSYEVSASARKLFF. In DNA form, the CDR3 reads TGTGCCAGCAGTTACGAAGTGAGCGCCTCGGCTCGTAAACTGTTTTTT.

The genes are TRBV6-5 and TRBJ1-1; D possibly corresponds to TRBD1 (5 bases). The length of the CDR3 is 13 residues. V was pared by 4 bases and J by 6 bases, with 12 bases between. Looked up from germline, CDR1 is MNHEY and CDR2 is SVGAGI. This CDR3 reads CASSSNRQSEAFF. CDR3 coding DNA: TGTGCCAGCAGTTCTAATCGACAGTCTGAAGCTTTCTTT.

This clonotype was observed a few times. It may be a read error: a sequence one base away is much more abundant. This chain links TRBV6-5 with TRBJ2-7; TRBD2 matches 12 bases. The CDR3 has 16 residues. J lost 7 bases, V lost 2 bases, and 9 bases had no gene match. Germline V CDR1 and CDR2: MNHEY, SVGAGI. For the CDR3, the DNA is TGTGCCAGCAGTTACCCCTCGACTAGCGGGGGTCATGAGCAGTACTTC. Protein sequence: CASSYPSTSGGHEQYF.